These T cell receptor beta chains were read from a single sample in a study of blood T cell repertoires in COVID-19. The data were produced by immunoSEQ multiplex PCR, yet TCRdb's version contains in-frame clones alone and is incomplete. The data hold under 250,000 clones, with approximately 85% observed a single time. The specimen was peripheral blood. The source of these receptors is a woman in her 70s with acute or convalescent COVID-19. The CDR3 runs from the conserved cysteine through the conserved F or W. D genes are given only for firm matches. Expanded clones get a size class; other rows say once, few or many, or leave the size out.

V gene: TRBV28; J gene: TRBJ1-2; D gene: -; clone size: -; CDR3 protein: CASSLTVNYGYTF; CDR3 DNA: TGTGCCAGCAGTTTAACAGTTAACTATGGCTACACCTTC
V gene: TRBV19; J gene: TRBJ2-2; D gene: -; clone size: -; CDR3 protein: CASSGSGVGELFF; CDR3 DNA: TGTGCCAGTAGTGGTTCGGGGGTCGGGGAGCTGTTTTTT
V gene: TRBV29-1; J gene: TRBJ1-2; D gene: TRBD1; clone size: -; CDR3 protein: CSVSPSGQADYGYTF; CDR3 DNA: TGCAGCGTTTCCCCGTCGGGACAGGCCGACTATGGCTACACCTTC
V gene: TRBV15; J gene: TRBJ1-1; D gene: -; clone size: -; CDR3 protein: CATSRNRGYEAFF; CDR3 DNA: TGTGCCACCAGCAGAAATCGCGGTTATGAAGCTTTCTTT
V gene: TRBV5-6; J gene: TRBJ1-2; D gene: -; clone size: -; CDR3 protein: CASSLEGLKGRGGYTF; CDR3 DNA: TGTGCCAGCAGTTTGGAGGGGTTAAAGGGGCGCGGAGGCTACACCTTC
V gene: TRBV30; J gene: TRBJ1-3; D gene: TRBD1; clone size: -; CDR3 protein: CAWREGTVFSGNTIYF; CDR3 DNA: TGTGCCTGGAGGGAGGGGACAGTATTCTCTGGAAACACCATATATTTT
V gene: TRBV28; J gene: TRBJ1-5; D gene: -; clone size: few; CDR3 protein: CASSSGGRTSNQPQHF; CDR3 DNA: TGTGCCAGCAGTTCCGGGGGTAGGACTAGCAATCAGCCCCAGCATTTT
V gene: TRBV6-2/TRBV6-3; J gene: TRBJ1-2; D gene: -; clone size: -; CDR3 protein: CASSYLLARSYGYTF; CDR3 DNA: TGTGCCAGCAGTTATCTCCTCGCCCGGTCGTATGGCTACACCTTC
V gene: TRBV3-1/TRBV3-2; J gene: TRBJ2-2; D gene: -; clone size: few; CDR3 protein: CASSQASFGELFF; CDR3 DNA: TGTGCCAGCAGCCAAGCGAGTTTCGGGGAGCTGTTTTTT
V gene: TRBV6-5; J gene: TRBJ1-2; D gene: -; clone size: -; CDR3 protein: CASRGGGAASGYTF; CDR3 DNA: TGTGCCAGCAGAGGCGGGGGGGCGGCTTCTGGCTACACCTTC
V gene: TRBV7-9; J gene: TRBJ1-4; D gene: -; clone size: -; CDR3 protein: CASSQRRATNEKLFF; CDR3 DNA: TGTGCCAGCAGCCAGCGGCGGGCAACTAATGAAAAACTGTTTTTT
V gene: TRBV7-9; J gene: TRBJ2-7; D gene: TRBD1; clone size: -; CDR3 protein: CASSQRTGISYEQYF; CDR3 DNA: TGTGCCAGCAGCCAGCGGACAGGGATCTCCTACGAGCAGTACTTC
V gene: TRBV25-1; J gene: TRBJ2-7; D gene: -; clone size: -; CDR3 protein: CASSAQNRVEQYF; CDR3 DNA: TGTGCCAGCAGTGCCCAGAACAGGGTCGAGCAGTACTTC
V gene: TRBV3-1/TRBV3-2; J gene: TRBJ1-4; D gene: TRBD1; clone size: -; CDR3 protein: CASRAQGAGEKLFF; CDR3 DNA: TGTGCCAGCAGGGCACAGGGGGCAGGTGAAAAACTGTTTTTT
V gene: TRBV3-1/TRBV3-2; J gene: TRBJ2-7; D gene: TRBD2; clone size: -; CDR3 protein: CASSSPASGGAPYEQYF; CDR3 DNA: TGTGCCAGCAGCTCCCCGGCTAGCGGGGGGGCTCCCTACGAGCAGTACTTC
V gene: TRBV3-1/TRBV3-2; J gene: TRBJ1-3; D gene: -; clone size: -; CDR3 protein: CASSQDTGHSRGTGNTIYF; CDR3 DNA: TGTGCCAGCAGCCAAGATACGGGACACTCGAGGGGGACTGGAAACACCATATATTTT